The sample holds one count of the clone carrying this T cell receptor (beta chain). This CDR3 spans 14 amino acids. V was pared by 4 bases and J by 5 bases, with 11 bases between. Germline CDR1 reads LGHNA; CDR2 reads YSLEER. The data belong to a study of T cell changes during pregnancy in multiple sclerosis. The data were produced by immunoSEQ multiplex PCR, yet TCRdb's version contains in-frame clones alone and is incomplete. The top ten hold roughly 0.59% of the sample, which has 45,000 to 55,000 clones, 92% seen once. Source: CD4+ T cells from peripheral blood mononuclear cells, taken after pregnancy. The clonotype was recovered from a female donor with multiple sclerosis, enrolled in a pregnancy study. The chain carries TRBV4-3 and TRBJ2-2; D is ambiguous. The CDR3 protein is CASSPRYGTGELFF. The CDR3 nucleotides read TGCGCCAGCAGCCCGCGTTACGGTACCGGGGAGCTGTTTTTT.